Shown below are 26 T cell receptor beta chains from a single sample sequenced in a study of cytomegalovirus exposure and HLA in healthy donors. PCR primers comprised 60 Vbeta and 13 Jbeta primers. TCRdb's copy holds only in-frame clones and misses some; the assay was immunoSEQ multiplex PCR. Among 130,000 or so clones listed, approximately 64% were seen once. The sample consisted of PBMCs. The origin of the receptors is a woman in her thirties or forties in good health and CMV-seronegative.

This chain joins TRBV12-5 and TRBJ2-1; D unclear. Germline CDR1 reads LGHNT; CDR2 reads FRNRAP. Trimming shortened V by 1 base and J by 2 bases, and 9 bases separated the two germline ends. This CDR3 is built from 15 residues. The CDR3 region has the DNA TGTGCTAGTGGTTTGGGGCTAGGTCCCTACAATGAGCAGTTCTTC. As protein: CASGLGLGPYNEQFF.

The rearrangement links TRBV7-9 to TRBJ1-2; 9 bases map to TRBD1. V dropped 1 base and J dropped 4; count of bases not matched to a gene: 7. CDR3 length: 16 residues. The germline V gene has CDR1 SEHNR and CDR2 FQNEAQ (reference sequence). The CDR3 DNA is TGTGCCAGCAGCTTAGGAGGGACAGGGACTCCCTATGGCTACACCTTC. This encodes CASSLGGTGTPYGYTF.

This chain connects TRBV19 to TRBJ1-2; no reliable D call. Germline V CDR1 and CDR2: LNHDA, SQIVND (reference sequence). Trimming cost V 5 bases and J 1 base, with 2 bases left between them. This CDR3 has 11 residues. The DNA of the CDR3 is TGTGCCAGTAGTTATAACTATGGCTACACCTTC. This translates into CASSYNYGYTF.

This CDR3 reads CASSQDYRPWYEQYF. The CDR3 coding sequence is TGCGCCAGCAGCCAAGACTACCGTCCGTGGTACGAGCAGTACTTC. V is TRBV4-1 and J is TRBJ2-7; the D is unclear. Germline V gene lookup returns CDR1 MGHRA and CDR2 YSYEKL. There are 15 residues in the CDR3. Trimming removed 0 bases at V and 4 bases at J, with 13 bases between.

The chain links TRBV7-9 to TRBJ1-6; 9 positions match TRBD1. The CDR3 has 15 amino acids. J lost 14 bases, V lost 4 bases, and 12 bases had no gene match. From germline, CDR1 is SEHNR and CDR2 FQNEAQ (reference sequence). The CDR3, as DNA: TGTGCCAGCAGCTCCGGACAGGGGACCACCCTAACCCTCCACTTT. Residues: CASSSGQGTTLTLHF.

The rearrangement links TRBV7-7 to TRBJ2-5, with 7 positions matching TRBD2. There are 15 residues in the CDR3. Germline V gene sequence: CDR1 SSHAT, CDR2 FNYEAQ (reference sequence). V trimming: 1 base; J trimming: 4 bases; junction bases outside the gene matches: 6. The CDR3 DNA reads TGTGCCAGCAGCTTAGTAGGGACTAAAGGAGAGACCCAGTACTTC. It translates to CASSLVGTKGETQYF.

This clone was seen only a few times. The rearrangement links TRBV4-3 to TRBJ1-2; D is possibly TRBD1 (5 bases). V dropped 1 base and J dropped 1 base, with 10 bases sitting between them. Germline V gene data show CDR1 as LGHNA and CDR2 as YSLEER. The CDR3 is 15 residues long. DNA for the CDR3: TGCGCCAGCAGCCAAGTGTTCGACAGTAACTATGGCTACACCTTC. It is translated as CASSQVFDSNYGYTF.

This clone has just a few counts. The chain has TRBV11-2 and TRBJ1-4; D may be TRBD1 (5 bases). CDR3 length: 15 residues. Trimming shortened V by 0 bases and J by 10 bases, and 15 bases separated the two germline ends. Per the germline V gene, CDR1 is SGHAT and CDR2 is FQNNGV. Here the CDR3 reads CASSLESGAWGKLFF. CDR3 sequence (DNA): TGTGCCAGCAGCTTAGAGAGCGGGGCTTGGGGAAAACTGTTTTTT.

The genes are TRBV30 and TRBJ1-5; D not certain. Trimming stripped 0 bases from V and 6 bases from J, with 15 bases between. CDR3 length: 15 amino acids. Germline-derived CDR1 and CDR2 are GTSNPN and SVGIG (reference sequence). The CDR3 loop is CAWSVLSAGGQPQHF. The CDR3 DNA sequence: TGTGCCTGGAGTGTCCTCTCCGCAGGAGGTCAGCCCCAGCATTTT.

This clone was seen more than once but under ten times. The chain links TRBV19 to TRBJ1-1; D is unresolved. The CDR3 spans 13 residues. Germline V gene data show CDR1 as LNHDA and CDR2 as SQIVND (reference sequence). Deletions cut 2 bases from V and 7 bases from J, with 11 bases between. The CDR3: CASSIMAASEAFF. The CDR3 DNA reads as TGTGCCAGTAGTATAATGGCGGCAAGTGAAGCTTTCTTT.

In this sample, this clone turned up a few times. The chain joins TRBV2 to TRBJ1-5, with D unclear. The V gene's germline CDR1 is SNHLY and CDR2 FYNNEI. The CDR3 extends over 14 amino acids. Trimming removed 7 bases from V and 3 bases from J, with 13 bases in between. CDR3 amino acids: CASKRLTSNQPQHF. The CDR3 DNA sequence: TGTGCCAGCAAAAGACTGACTTCCAATCAGCCCCAGCATTTT.

The chain has TRBV6-6 and TRBJ1-2; 8 positions agree with TRBD1. The CDR3 is 13 amino acids. Germline lookup yields CDR1 MNHNY and CDR2 SVGAGI (reference sequence). V lost 5 bases and J lost 7; bases outside the gene matches: 6. CDR3 bases: TGTGCCAGCAGTAAAGGACAGGGCAGTGGCTACACCTTC. Its translation: CASSKGQGSGYTF.

This clone turned up a few times. As DNA, the CDR3 is TGTGCCAGCAGCATTAACGGGACAGGGGGCCCGAAGAACACTGAAGCTTTCTTT. It is translated as CASSINGTGGPKNTEAFF. This chain joins TRBV11-3 and TRBJ1-1, with 12 positions matching TRBD1. Germline CDR1 and CDR2: SGHNT and YENEEA. V shed 5 bases and J 1 base; nucleotides not matched to a gene: 11. CDR3 size: 18 residues.

This clone occurred once. This sequence joins TRBV5-1 and TRBJ1-1; D is possibly TRBD1 (6 bases). Germline assignment: CDR1 SGHRS and CDR2 YFSETQ. V lost 4 bases and J 0 bases, leaving 13 bases between the germline ends. This CDR3 contains 15 residues. CDR3: CASSGTGTLNTEAFF. The DNA of the CDR3 is TGCGCCAGCAGCGGTACCGGGACACTGAACACTGAAGCTTTCTTT.

This chain's CDR3 is CASTDRGGYAFF. The DNA of the CDR3 is TGTGCCAGCACCGACAGAGGGGGTTACGCTTTCTTT. The chain recombines TRBV11-2 with TRBJ1-1; maybe TRBD1 (6 bases). There are 12 residues in the CDR3. The germline V and J ends were trimmed by 7 bases and 11 bases, with 17 bases remaining between them. Per germline, CDR1 SGHAT and CDR2 FQNNGV.

V gene TRBV10-3 combines with J gene TRBJ2-2; 7 bases are shared with TRBD1. The CDR3 loop spans 15 amino acids. Germline assignment: CDR1 ENHRY and CDR2 SYGVKD. Germline trimming cut 5 bases from V and 1 base from J; bases unmatched to any gene: 4. CDR3 residues: CAISNYRGNTGELFF. CDR3 DNA: TGTGCCATCAGTAACTACAGGGGGAACACCGGGGAGCTGTTTTTT.

Concerning this clone itself: Other DNA sequences in this sample translate to the same CDR3. CDR3 in DNA: TGTGCCAGCAGTCCCCAGGGCTACGAGCAGTACTTC. This gives the protein CASSPQGYEQYF. The V call is TRBV27, the J call TRBJ2-7; possibly TRBD1 for D (5 bases). The length of the CDR3 is 12 residues. V dropped 5 bases and J dropped 3 bases, with 8 bases sitting between them. CDR1 is MNHEY, CDR2 SMNVEV, per germline (reference sequence).

This clone was observed once. The J gene is TRBJ2-5, the V gene TRBV4-2, with D perhaps matching TRBD2 (5 bases). This CDR3 spans 13 amino acids. V lost 0 bases to trimming and J lost 11 bases, with 13 bases between them. Per germline, CDR1 LGHNA and CDR2 YNFKEQ. The CDR3 loop is CASSQDTGPGQYF. In DNA form, the CDR3 reads TGTGCCAGCAGCCAAGATACGGGCCCGGGGCAGTACTTC.

The gene calls are TRBV6-5 and TRBJ2-7, with D perhaps TRBD2 (7 bases). The CDR3 has 14 amino acids. Per germline, CDR1 MNHEY and CDR2 SVGAGI. Trimming shortened V by 6 bases and J by 7 bases, and 19 bases separated the two germline ends. The CDR3, as DNA: TGTGCCAGCAGGAGACCCGGGGGGCTCGGGGAGCAGTACTTC. Its translation: CASRRPGGLGEQYF.

This chain connects TRBV27 to TRBJ1-5; tentatively, D is TRBD1 (5 bases). In germline, CDR1 is MNHEY, CDR2 SMNVEV (reference sequence). The CDR3 is made up of 16 amino acids. Between the trimmed V and J ends, which lost 4 bases and 0 bases, there was a span of 13 bases. The CDR3 region has the DNA TGTGCCAGCAGTTCATTCGGGGGGGGTAGCAATCAGCCCCAGCATTTT. Amino acid sequence: CASSSFGGGSNQPQHF.

This chain links TRBV28 with TRBJ2-6; 7 positions agree with TRBD1. After removal of 8 bases from V and 0 bases from J, the junction contained 7 bases not matched to a gene. The germline CDR1 and CDR2 sequences are MDHEN and SYDVKM. This CDR3 comprises 16 residues. CDR3 coding DNA: TGTGCCAGCCGACGATCAGGGGGCTCTGGGGCCAACGTCCTGACTTTC. Translating it yields CASRRSGGSGANVLTF.

The chain links TRBV11-2 to TRBJ1-1, with D possibly matching TRBD1 (6 bases). Germline CDR1 SGHAT, CDR2 FQNNGV. The V end lost 5 bases, the J end lost 5 bases, and 9 bases lay between the germline ends. The CDR3 runs 12 residues. The CDR3 sequence: CASSPGTTEAFF. CDR3 sequence (DNA): TGTGCCAGCAGCCCGGGGACAACTGAAGCTTTCTTT.

This sequence joins TRBV6-6 and TRBJ2-2; D might be TRBD1 (5 bases). Trimming cost V 7 bases and J 5 bases, with 20 bases left between them. From germline, CDR1 is MNHNY and CDR2 SVGAGI (reference sequence). The CDR3 has 16 amino acids. CDR3 in amino acids: CASIHQWQGGTGELFF. The CDR3 bases are TGTGCCAGCATCCACCAATGGCAGGGTGGGACCGGGGAGCTGTTTTTT.

As to this clone: One junction end does not reproduce the germline sequence, and a read error may be involved. The chain recombines TRBV2 with TRBJ1-1; 9 bases agree with TRBD1. The CDR3 runs to 13 residues. Germline CDR1 reads SNHLY; CDR2 reads FYNNEI. The CDR3 DNA sequence: TGTGCCAACAGTGGACAGGGGATCACTGAAGCTTTCTTT. Translation gives CANSGQGITEAFF.

In this sample, this clone turned up a few times. The V gene is TRBV5-4, the J gene TRBJ2-7, with TRBD1 matching 8 bases. CDR1 SGHNT and CDR2 YYREEE come from the germline V gene (reference sequence). The CDR3 is 14 residues long. The junction had 6 bases not matched to a gene; V was cut back by 4 bases and J by 3 bases. The CDR3 spells CASSNGQGYYEQYF. Written as DNA, the CDR3 is TGTGCCAGCAGCAACGGACAGGGCTACTACGAGCAGTACTTC.

This rearrangement joins TRBV7-2 to TRBJ1-5, with D perhaps matching TRBD1 (6 bases). The V end was cut by 4 bases, the J end by 0 bases, with 10 bases between. There are 15 residues in the CDR3. The V gene's germline CDR1 is SGHTA and CDR2 FQGNSA. CDR3 residues: CASSSTGASNQPQHF. The DNA of the CDR3 is TGTGCCAGCAGCTCGACAGGAGCTAGCAATCAGCCCCAGCATTTT.